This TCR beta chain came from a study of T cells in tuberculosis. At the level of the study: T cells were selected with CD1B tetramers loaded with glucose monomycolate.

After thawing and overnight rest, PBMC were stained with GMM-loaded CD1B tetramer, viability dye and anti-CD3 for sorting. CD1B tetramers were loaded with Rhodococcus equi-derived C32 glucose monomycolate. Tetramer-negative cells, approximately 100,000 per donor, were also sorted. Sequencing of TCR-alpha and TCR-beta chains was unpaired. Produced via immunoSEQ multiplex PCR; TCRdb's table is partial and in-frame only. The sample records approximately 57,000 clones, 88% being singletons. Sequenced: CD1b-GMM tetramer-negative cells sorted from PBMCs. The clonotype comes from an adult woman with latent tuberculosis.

In DNA form, the CDR3 reads TGCGCCAGCAGCCAAGGTTGGACAGGGGGAAACACCATATATTTT. It is translated as CASSQGWTGGNTIYF. This chain uses TRBV4-1 with TRBJ1-3; TRBD1 aligns across 8 bases. The ends lost 1 base at V and 4 bases at J; junction bases unmatched: 3. Germline loops: CDR1 MGHRA, CDR2 YSYEKL. The length of the CDR3 is 15 residues.